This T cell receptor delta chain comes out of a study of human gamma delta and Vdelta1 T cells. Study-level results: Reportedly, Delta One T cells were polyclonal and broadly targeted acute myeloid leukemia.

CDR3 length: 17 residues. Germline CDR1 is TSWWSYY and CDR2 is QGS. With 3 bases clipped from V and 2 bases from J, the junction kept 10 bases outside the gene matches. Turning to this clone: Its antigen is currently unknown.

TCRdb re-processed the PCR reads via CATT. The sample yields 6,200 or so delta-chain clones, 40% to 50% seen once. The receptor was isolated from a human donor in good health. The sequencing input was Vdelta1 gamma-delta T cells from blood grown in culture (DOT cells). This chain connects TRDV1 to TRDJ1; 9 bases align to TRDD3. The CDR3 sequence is CALGEFELLGDTDKLIF. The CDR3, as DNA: TGTGCTCTTGGGGAGTTTGAGTTGCTGGGGGATACCGATAAACTCATCTTT.